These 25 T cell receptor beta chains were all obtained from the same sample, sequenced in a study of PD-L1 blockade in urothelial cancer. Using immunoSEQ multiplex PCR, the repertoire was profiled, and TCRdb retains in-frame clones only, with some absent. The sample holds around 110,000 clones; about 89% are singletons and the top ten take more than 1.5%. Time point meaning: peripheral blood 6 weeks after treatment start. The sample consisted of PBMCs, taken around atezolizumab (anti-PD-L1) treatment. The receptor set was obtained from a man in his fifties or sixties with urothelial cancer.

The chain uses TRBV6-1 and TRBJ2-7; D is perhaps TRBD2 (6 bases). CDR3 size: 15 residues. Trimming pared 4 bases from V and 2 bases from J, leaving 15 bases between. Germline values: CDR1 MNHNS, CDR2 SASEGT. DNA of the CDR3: TGTGCCAGCAGTGGTTGGTCGGCGGGGCCCTACGAGCAGTACTTC. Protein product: CASSGWSAGPYEQYF.

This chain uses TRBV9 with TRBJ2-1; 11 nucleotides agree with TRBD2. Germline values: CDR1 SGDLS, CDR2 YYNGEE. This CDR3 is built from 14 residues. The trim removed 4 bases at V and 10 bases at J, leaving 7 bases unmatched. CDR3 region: CASSTTSGGTEQFF. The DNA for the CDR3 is TGTGCCAGCAGCACAACTAGCGGGGGAACCGAGCAGTTCTTC.

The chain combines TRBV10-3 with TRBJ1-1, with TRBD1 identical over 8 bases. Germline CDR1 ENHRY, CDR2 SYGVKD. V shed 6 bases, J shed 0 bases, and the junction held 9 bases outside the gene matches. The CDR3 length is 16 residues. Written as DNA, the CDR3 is TGTGCCATCAGCGCCGGACAGGGTTCGGTGAACACTGAAGCTTTCTTT. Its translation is CAISAGQGSVNTEAFF.

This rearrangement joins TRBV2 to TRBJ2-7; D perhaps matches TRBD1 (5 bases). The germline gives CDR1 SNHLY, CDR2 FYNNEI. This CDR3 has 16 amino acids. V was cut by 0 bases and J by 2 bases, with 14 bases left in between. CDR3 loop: CASSEAGRGPTYEQYF. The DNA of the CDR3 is TGTGCCAGCAGTGAAGCGGGAAGGGGCCCGACCTACGAGCAGTACTTC. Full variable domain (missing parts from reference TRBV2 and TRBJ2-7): EPEVTQTPSHQVTQMGQEVILRCVPISNHLYFYWYRQILGQKVEFLVSFYNNEISEKSEIFDDQFSVERPDGSNFTLKIRSTKLEDSAMYFCASSEAGRGPTYEQYFGPGTRLTVT.

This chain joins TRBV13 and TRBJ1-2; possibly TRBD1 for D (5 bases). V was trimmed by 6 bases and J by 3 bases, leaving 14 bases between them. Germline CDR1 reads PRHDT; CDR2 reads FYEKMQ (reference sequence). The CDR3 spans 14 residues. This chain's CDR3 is CASSTQVTYYGYTF. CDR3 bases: TGTGCCAGCAGTACACAGGTTACTTACTATGGCTACACCTTC.

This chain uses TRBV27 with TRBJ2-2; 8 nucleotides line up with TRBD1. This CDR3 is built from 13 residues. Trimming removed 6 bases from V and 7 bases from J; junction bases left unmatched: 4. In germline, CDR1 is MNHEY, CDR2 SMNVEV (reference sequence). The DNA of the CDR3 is TGTGCCAGCAGAAGGACAGGGAACGGGGAGCTGTTTTTT. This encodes CASRRTGNGELFF.

The CDR3 nucleotides read TGTGCCAGTAGTATTCCAGGGATGAACACTGAAGCTTTCTTT. This codes for CASSIPGMNTEAFF. The chain carries TRBV19 and TRBJ1-1; perhaps TRBD1 as D (5 bases). The germline V gene has CDR1 LNHDA and CDR2 SQIVND (reference sequence). Trimming took off 3 bases at V and 0 bases at J, with 8 bases between the two ends. The CDR3 consists of 14 residues.

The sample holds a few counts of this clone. The CDR3 region has the DNA TGTGCCAGCAGTTCCGGGACAGGGAACTATGGCTACACCTTC. Encoded protein: CASSSGTGNYGYTF. The chain combines TRBV28 with TRBJ1-2; 9 positions agree with TRBD1. The CDR3 consists of 14 residues. CDR1 is MDHEN and CDR2 is SYDVKM in the germline V gene. Losses at the gene ends were 4 bases for V and 2 bases for J; bases not matched to a gene: 2.

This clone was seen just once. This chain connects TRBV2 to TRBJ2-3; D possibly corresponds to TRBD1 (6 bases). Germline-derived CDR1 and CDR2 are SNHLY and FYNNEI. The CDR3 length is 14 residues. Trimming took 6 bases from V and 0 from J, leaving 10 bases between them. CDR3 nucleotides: TGTGCCAGCAGAGGGACAACTAGCACAGATACGCAGTATTTT. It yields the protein CASRGTTSTDTQYF.

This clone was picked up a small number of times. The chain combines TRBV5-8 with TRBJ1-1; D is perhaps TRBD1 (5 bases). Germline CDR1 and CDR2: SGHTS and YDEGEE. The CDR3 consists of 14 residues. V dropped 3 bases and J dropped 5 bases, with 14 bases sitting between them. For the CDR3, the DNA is TGTGCCAGCAGCTCCCAGGGCGTACGAACTGAAGCTTTCTTT. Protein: CASSSQGVRTEAFF.

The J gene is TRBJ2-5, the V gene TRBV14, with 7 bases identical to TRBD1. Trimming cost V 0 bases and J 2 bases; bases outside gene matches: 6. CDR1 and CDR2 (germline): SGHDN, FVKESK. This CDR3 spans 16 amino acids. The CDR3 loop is CASSQEKGTVQETQYF. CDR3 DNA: TGTGCCAGCAGCCAAGAGAAAGGGACAGTACAAGAGACCCAGTACTTC.

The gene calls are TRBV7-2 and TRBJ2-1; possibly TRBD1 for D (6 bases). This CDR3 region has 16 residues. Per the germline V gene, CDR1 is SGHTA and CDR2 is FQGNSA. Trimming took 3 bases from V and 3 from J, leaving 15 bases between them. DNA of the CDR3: TGTGCCAGCAGCTTGGGACAAGTTCAAATCTACAATGAGCAGTTCTTC. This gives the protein CASSLGQVQIYNEQFF.

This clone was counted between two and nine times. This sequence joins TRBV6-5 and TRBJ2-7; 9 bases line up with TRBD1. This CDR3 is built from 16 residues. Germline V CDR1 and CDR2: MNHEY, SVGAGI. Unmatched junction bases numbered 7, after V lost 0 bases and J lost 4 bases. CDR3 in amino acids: CASSYSSGQGSYEQYF. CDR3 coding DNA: TGTGCCAGCAGTTACTCTTCGGGACAGGGTTCGTACGAGCAGTACTTC.

The CDR3 here is CASSLASEAFF. The CDR3 DNA is TGTGCCAGCAGCTTGGCCTCTGAAGCTTTCTTT. V and J are TRBV7-9 and TRBJ1-1; D is unresolved. Germline CDR1 reads SEHNR; CDR2 reads FQNEAQ (reference sequence). The CDR3 is made up of 11 amino acids. V shed 3 bases and J shed 6 bases, with 5 bases lying between them. Combining the CDR3 with reference TRBV7-9 and TRBJ1-1 gives the whole variable domain DTGVSQNPRHKITKRGQNVTFRCDPISEHNRLYWYRQTLGQGPEFLTYFQNEAQLEKSRLLSDRFSAERPKGSFSTLEIQRTEQGDSAMYLCASSLASEAFFGQGTRLTVV.

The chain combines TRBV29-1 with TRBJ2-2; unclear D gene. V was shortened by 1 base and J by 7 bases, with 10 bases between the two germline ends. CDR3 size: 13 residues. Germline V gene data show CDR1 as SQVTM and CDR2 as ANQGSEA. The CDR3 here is CSVEGLFGGELFF. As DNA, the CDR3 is TGCAGCGTTGAAGGGCTTTTTGGCGGGGAGCTGTTTTTT.

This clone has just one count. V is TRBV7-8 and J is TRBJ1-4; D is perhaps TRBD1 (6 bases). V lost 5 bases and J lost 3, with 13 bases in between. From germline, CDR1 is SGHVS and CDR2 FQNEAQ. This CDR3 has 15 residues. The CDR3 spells CASSPQGGSNEKLFF. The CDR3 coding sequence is TGTGCCAGCAGCCCACAGGGTGGGTCTAATGAAAAACTGTTTTTT.

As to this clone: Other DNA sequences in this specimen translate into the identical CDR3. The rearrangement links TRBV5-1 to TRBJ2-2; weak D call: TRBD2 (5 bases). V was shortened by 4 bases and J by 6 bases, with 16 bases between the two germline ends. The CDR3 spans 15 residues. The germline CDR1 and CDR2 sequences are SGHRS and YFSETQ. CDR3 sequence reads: CASSARIGSAGELFF. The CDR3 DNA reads TGCGCCAGCAGCGCTAGGATAGGTAGCGCCGGGGAGCTGTTTTTT.

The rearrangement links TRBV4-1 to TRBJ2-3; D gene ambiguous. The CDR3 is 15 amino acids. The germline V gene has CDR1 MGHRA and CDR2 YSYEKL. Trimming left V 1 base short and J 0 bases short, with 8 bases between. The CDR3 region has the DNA TGCGCCAGCAGCCAAGCCCAGGTTAGCACAGATACGCAGTATTTT. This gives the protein CASSQAQVSTDTQYF.

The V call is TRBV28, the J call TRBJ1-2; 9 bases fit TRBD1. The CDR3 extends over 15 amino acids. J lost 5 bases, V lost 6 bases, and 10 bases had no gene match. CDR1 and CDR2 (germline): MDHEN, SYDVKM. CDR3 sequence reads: CASRVSATGGYGYTF. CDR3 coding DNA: TGTGCCAGCAGAGTTTCAGCGACAGGGGGTTATGGCTACACCTTC.

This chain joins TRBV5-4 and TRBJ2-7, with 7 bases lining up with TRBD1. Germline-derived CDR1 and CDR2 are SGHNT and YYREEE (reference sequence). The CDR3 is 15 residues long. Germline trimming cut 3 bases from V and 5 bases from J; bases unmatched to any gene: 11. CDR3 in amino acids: CASSSGQRGRNEQYF. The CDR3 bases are TGTGCCAGCAGCTCGGGGCAGAGGGGGCGTAACGAGCAGTACTTC. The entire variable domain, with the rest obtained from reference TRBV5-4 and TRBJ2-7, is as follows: ETGVTQSPTHLIKTRGQQVTLRCSSQSGHNTVSWYQQALGQGPQFIFQYYREEENGRGNFPPRFSGLQFPNYSSELNVNALELDDSALYLCASSSGQRGRNEQYFGPGTRLTVT.

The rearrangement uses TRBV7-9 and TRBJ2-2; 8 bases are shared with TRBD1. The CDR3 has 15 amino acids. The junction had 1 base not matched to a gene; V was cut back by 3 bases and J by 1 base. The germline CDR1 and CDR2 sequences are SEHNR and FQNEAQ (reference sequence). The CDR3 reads CASSLTGENTGELFF. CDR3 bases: TGTGCCAGCAGCTTGACAGGGGAGAACACCGGGGAGCTGTTTTTT.

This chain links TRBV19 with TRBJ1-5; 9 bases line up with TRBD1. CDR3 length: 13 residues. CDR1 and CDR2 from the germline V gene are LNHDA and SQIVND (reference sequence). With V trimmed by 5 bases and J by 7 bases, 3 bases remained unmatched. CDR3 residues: CASSGQGLQPQHF. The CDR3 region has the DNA TGTGCCAGTAGTGGACAGGGGCTACAGCCCCAGCATTTT.

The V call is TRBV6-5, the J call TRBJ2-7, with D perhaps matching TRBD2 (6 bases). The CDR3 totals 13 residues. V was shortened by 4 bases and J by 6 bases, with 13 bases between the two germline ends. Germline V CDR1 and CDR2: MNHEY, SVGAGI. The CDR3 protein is CASSSRLVREQYF. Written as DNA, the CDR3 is TGTGCCAGCAGTTCCCGACTAGTCCGCGAGCAGTACTTC.

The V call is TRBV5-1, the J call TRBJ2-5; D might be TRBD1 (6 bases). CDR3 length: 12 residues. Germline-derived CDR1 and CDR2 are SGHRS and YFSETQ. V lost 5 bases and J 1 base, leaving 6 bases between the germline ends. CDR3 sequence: CASRDSQETQYF. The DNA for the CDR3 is TGCGCCAGCAGGGACAGCCAAGAGACCCAGTACTTC.

In DNA form, the CDR3 reads TGTGCCAGCAGCTTAGCGACAGGGGGCCAAGAGACCCAGTACTTC. Translating gives CASSLATGGQETQYF. The V gene is TRBV11-1, the J gene TRBJ2-5; 9 nucleotides line up with TRBD1. The CDR3 sequence is 15 residues long. The germline gives CDR1 SGHAT, CDR2 FQDESV (reference sequence). V trimming: 0 bases; J trimming: 1 base; junction bases outside the gene matches: 0.